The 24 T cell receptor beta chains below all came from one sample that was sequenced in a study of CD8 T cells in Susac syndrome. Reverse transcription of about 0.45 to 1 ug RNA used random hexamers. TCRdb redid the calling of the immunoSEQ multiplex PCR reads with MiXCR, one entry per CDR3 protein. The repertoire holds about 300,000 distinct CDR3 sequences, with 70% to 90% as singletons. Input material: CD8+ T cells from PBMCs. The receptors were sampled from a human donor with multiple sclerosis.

The CDR3 spells CAYLQGFGYGYTF. The CDR3 coding sequence is TGTGCCTATCTTCAGGGTTTCGGCTATGGCTACACCTTC. The chain links TRBV30 to TRBJ1-2; D might be TRBD1 (5 bases). CDR3 length: 13 amino acids. The germline V gene has CDR1 GTSNPN and CDR2 SVGIG (reference sequence). V lost 7 bases to trimming and J lost 4 bases, with 16 bases between them.

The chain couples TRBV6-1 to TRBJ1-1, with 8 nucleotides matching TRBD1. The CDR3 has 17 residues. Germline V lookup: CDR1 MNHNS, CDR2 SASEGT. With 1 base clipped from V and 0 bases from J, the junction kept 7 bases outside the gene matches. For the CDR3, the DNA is TGTGCCAGCAGTGAAGGGTGGCAGGGGGCAGTGAACACTGAAGCTTTCTTT. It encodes CASSEGWQGAVNTEAFF.

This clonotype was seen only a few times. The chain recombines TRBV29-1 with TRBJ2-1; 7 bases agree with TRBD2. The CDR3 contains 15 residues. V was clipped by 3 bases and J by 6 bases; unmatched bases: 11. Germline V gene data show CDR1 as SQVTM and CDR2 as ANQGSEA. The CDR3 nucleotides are TGCAGCGTTGAGGATCTAGCGACGGGGGGCAATGAGCAGTTCTTC. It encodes CSVEDLATGGNEQFF.

As DNA, the CDR3 is TGTGCCAGTCGGAGGGCCGCCCTGGATGAGCAGTTCTTC. This encodes CASRRAALDEQFF. The rearrangement links TRBV19 to TRBJ2-1; weak D call: TRBD2 (6 bases). V was shortened by 8 bases and J by 8 bases, with 16 bases between the two germline ends. Germline CDR1 reads LNHDA; CDR2 reads SQIVND (reference sequence). The CDR3 has 13 residues.

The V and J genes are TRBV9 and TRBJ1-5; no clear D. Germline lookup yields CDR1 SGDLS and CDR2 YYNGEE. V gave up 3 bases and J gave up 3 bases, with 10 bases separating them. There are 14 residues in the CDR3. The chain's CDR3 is CASSGSGNNQPQHF. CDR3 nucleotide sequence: TGTGCCAGCAGCGGGTCCGGTAACAATCAGCCCCAGCATTTT.

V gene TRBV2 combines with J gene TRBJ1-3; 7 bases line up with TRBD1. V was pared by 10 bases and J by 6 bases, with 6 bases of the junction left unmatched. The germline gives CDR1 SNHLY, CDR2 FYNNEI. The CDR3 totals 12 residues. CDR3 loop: CATKTGLNTIYF. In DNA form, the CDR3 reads TGTGCCACCAAGACAGGGTTAAACACCATATATTTT.

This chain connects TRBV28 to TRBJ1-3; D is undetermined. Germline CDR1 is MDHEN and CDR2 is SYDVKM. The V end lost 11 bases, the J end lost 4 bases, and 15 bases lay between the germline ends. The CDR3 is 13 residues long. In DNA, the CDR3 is TGTGCCGTCAGCAGTCCGAGCGGAAACACCATATATTTT. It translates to CAVSSPSGNTIYF.

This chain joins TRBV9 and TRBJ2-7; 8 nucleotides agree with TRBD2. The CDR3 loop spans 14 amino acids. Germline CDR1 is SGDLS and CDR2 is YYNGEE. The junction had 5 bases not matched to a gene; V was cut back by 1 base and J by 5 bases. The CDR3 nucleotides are TGTGCCAGCAGCGTAAGCGGGAGATCCGACGAGCAGTACTTC. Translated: CASSVSGRSDEQYF.

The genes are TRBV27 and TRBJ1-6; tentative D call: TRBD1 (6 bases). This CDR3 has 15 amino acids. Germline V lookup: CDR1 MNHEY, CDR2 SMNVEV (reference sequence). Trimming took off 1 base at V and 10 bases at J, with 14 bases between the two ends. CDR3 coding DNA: TGTGCCAGCAGTTTATTGGCAGGGGCCAAATCACCCCTCCACTTT. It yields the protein CASSLLAGAKSPLHF.

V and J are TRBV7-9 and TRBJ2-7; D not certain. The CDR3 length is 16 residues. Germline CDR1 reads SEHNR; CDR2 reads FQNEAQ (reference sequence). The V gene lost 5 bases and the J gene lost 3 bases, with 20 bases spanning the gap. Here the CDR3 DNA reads TGTGCCAGCAGCGACGCCGAAAAAATGAGAAACTACGAGCAGTACTTC. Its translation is CASSDAEKMRNYEQYF.

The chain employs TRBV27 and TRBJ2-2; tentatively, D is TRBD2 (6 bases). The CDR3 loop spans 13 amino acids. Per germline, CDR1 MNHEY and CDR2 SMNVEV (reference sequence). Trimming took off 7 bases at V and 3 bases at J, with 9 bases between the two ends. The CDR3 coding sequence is TGTGCCAGCACCGGGACTTACACCGGGGAGCTGTTTTTT. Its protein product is CASTGTYTGELFF.

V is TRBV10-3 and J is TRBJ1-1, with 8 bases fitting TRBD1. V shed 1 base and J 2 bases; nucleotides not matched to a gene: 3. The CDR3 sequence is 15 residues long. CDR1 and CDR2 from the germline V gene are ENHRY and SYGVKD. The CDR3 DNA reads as TGTGCCATCAGTGAGTTCGGACAGGGAAACACTGAAGCTTTCTTT. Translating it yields CAISEFGQGNTEAFF.

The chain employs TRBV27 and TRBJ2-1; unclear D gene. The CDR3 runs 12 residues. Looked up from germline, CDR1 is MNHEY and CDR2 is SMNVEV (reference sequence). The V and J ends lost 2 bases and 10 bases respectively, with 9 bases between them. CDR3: CASSLGPSEQFF. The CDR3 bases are TGTGCCAGCAGTTTAGGTCCCAGCGAGCAGTTCTTC.

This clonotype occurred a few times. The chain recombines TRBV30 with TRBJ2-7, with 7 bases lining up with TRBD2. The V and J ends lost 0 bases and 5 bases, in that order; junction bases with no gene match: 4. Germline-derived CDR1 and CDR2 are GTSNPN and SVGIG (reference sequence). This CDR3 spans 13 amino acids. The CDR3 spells CAWSVGDYDEQYF. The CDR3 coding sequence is TGTGCCTGGAGTGTAGGGGACTACGACGAGCAGTACTTC.

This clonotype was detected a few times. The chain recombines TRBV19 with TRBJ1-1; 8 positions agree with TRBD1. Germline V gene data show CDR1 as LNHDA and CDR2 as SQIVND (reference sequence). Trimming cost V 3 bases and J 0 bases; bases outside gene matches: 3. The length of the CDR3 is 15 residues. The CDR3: CASSMDRDLNTEAFF. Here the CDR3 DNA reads TGTGCCAGTAGTATGGACAGGGATTTGAACACTGAAGCTTTCTTT.

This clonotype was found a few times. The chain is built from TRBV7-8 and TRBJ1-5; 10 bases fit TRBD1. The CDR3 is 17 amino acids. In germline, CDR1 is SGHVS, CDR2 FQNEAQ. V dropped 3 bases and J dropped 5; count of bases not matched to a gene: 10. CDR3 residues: CASSFHGRTGGDQPQHF. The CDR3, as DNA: TGTGCCAGCAGCTTCCATGGGCGGACAGGGGGGGATCAGCCCCAGCATTTT.

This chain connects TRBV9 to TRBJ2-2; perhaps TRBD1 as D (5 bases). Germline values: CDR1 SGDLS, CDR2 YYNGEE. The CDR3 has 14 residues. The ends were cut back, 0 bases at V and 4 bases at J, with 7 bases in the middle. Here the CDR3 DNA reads TGTGCCAGCAGCGTAGTTGACAGCACCGGGGAGCTGTTTTTT. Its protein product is CASSVVDSTGELFF.

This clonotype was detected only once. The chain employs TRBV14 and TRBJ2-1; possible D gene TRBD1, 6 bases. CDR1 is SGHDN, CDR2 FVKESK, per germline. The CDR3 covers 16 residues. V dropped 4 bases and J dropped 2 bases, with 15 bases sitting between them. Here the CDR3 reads CASSPRTVYAYNEQFF. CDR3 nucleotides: TGTGCCAGCAGCCCTAGGACAGTATACGCCTACAATGAGCAGTTCTTC.

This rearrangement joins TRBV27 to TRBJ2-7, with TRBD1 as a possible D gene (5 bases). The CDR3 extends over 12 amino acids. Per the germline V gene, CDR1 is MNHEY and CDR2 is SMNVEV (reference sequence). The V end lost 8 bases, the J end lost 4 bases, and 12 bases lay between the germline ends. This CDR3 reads CASGNTGYEQYF. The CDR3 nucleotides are TGTGCCAGCGGAAATACAGGTTACGAGCAGTACTTC.

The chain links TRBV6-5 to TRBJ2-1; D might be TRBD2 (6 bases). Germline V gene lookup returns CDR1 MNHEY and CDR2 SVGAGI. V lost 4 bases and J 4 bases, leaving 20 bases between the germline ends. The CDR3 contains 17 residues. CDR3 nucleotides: TGTGCCAGCAGTTTACGAACGGAGGGCCGAAATTACAATGAGCAGTTCTTC. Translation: CASSLRTEGRNYNEQFF.

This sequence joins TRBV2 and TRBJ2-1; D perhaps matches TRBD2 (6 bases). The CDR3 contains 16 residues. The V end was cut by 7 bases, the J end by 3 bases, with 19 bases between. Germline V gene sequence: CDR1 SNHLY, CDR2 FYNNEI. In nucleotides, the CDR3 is TGTGCCAGCAACGTACGACGGGACTCGATCTACAATGAGCAGTTCTTC. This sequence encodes CASNVRRDSIYNEQFF. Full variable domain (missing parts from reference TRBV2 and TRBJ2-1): EPEVTQTPSHQVTQMGQEVILRCVPISNHLYFYWYRQILGQKVEFLVSFYNNEISEKSEIFDDQFSVERPDGSNFTLKIRSTKLEDSAMYFCASNVRRDSIYNEQFFGPGTRLTVL.

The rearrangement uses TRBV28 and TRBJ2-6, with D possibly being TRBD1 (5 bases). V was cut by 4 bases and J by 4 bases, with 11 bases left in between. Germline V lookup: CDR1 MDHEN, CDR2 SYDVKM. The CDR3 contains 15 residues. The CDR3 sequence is CASSWAGPGANVLTF. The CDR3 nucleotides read TGTGCCAGCAGTTGGGCAGGGCCCGGGGCCAACGTCCTGACTTTC.

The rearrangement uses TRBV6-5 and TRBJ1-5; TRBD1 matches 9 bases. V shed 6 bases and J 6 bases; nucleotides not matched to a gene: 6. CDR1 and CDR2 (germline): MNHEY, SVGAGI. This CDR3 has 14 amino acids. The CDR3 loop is CASRRGQGSQPQHF. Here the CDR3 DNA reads TGTGCCAGCAGAAGAGGACAGGGGAGTCAGCCCCAGCATTTT.

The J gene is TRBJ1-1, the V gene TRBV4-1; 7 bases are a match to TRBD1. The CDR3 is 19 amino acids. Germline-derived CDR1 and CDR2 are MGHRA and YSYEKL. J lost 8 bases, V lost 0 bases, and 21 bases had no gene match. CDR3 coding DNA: TGCGCCAGCAGCCAAGATGGAAGGGCAGGGGGAACCCCCGGTCAAGAAGCTTTCTTT. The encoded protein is CASSQDGRAGGTPGQEAFF.